Below, 28 T cell receptor beta chains from the same sample are listed, as sequenced in a study of graft-versus-host responses after intestinal transplantation. The table came from immunoSEQ multiplex PCR; TCRdb's copy has only in-frame clones and leaves some out. The repertoire includes more than 30,000 clones, approximately 90% of them detected once, and over 15% sits in the top ten. Graft-derived tissue was subjected to processing to liberate intraepithelial and lamina propria lymphocytes. The sequencing used ileum tissue, collected 204 days after intestinal transplant. These receptors were collected from a human patient who received an intestinal transplant, so some T cells may come from the graft donor.

The chain uses TRBV30 and TRBJ1-1; perhaps TRBD1 as D (6 bases). V dropped 2 bases and J dropped 0 bases, with 19 bases sitting between them. CDR3 length: 17 residues. Germline V gives CDR1 GTSNPN, CDR2 SVGIG (reference sequence). The CDR3 DNA sequence: TGTGCCTGGAGTAAACACTGGACAGAAAGCATGAACACTGAAGCTTTCTTT. Residues: CAWSKHWTESMNTEAFF.

V is TRBV7-8 and J is TRBJ2-1; possible D gene TRBD2, 6 bases. CDR3 length: 14 residues. V lost 2 bases to trimming and J lost 8 bases, with 13 bases between them. Germline CDR1 reads SGHVS; CDR2 reads FQNEAQ. In DNA form, the CDR3 reads TGTGCCAGCAGCTTACTACTAGCAGGTGATGAGCAGTTCTTC. This translates into CASSLLLAGDEQFF.

The genes are TRBV27 and TRBJ2-2; D not certain. With 5 bases removed from V and 6 bases from J, the gap between germline ends came to 16 bases. The CDR3 covers 15 residues. Germline V CDR1 and CDR2: MNHEY, SMNVEV (reference sequence). The CDR3 is CASSTRAPGSGELFF. Here the CDR3 DNA reads TGTGCCAGCAGTACCCGAGCCCCCGGTTCCGGGGAGCTGTTTTTT.

The rearrangement uses TRBV30 and TRBJ2-7; D perhaps matches TRBD2 (5 bases). Trimming left V 1 base short and J 1 base short, with 11 bases between. Per germline, CDR1 GTSNPN and CDR2 SVGIG (reference sequence). The CDR3 sequence is 14 residues long. The CDR3 sequence: CAWSAGVGSYEQYF. In nucleotides, the CDR3 is TGTGCCTGGAGTGCCGGGGTAGGGTCCTACGAGCAGTACTTC.

The chain employs TRBV19 and TRBJ1-2; 8 bases are a match to TRBD1. CDR1 LNHDA and CDR2 SQIVND come from the germline V gene (reference sequence). V was clipped by 3 bases and J by 7 bases; unmatched bases: 10. This CDR3 is built from 15 residues. Written as DNA, the CDR3 is TGTGCCAGTAGTATCCAGGGAGACAGGGGTCGTGGCTACACCTTC. Translated: CASSIQGDRGRGYTF.

J is TRBJ2-2 and V is TRBV27, with TRBD1 identical over 11 bases. Germline V CDR1 and CDR2: MNHEY, SMNVEV (reference sequence). This CDR3 comprises 15 residues. With V trimmed by 4 bases and J by 5 bases, 3 bases remained unmatched. The CDR3 DNA reads as TGTGCCAGCAGTTACGGGACAGGGGGGACCGGGGAGCTGTTTTTT. It codes for CASSYGTGGTGELFF.

This chain connects TRBV29-1 to TRBJ2-2; perhaps TRBD2 as D (6 bases). The CDR3 runs to 15 residues. Germline-derived CDR1 and CDR2 are SQVTM and ANQGSEA. V lost 7 bases to trimming and J lost 1 base, with 16 bases between them. This CDR3 reads CSATVSGWNTGELFF. For the CDR3, the DNA is TGCAGCGCCACGGTTAGCGGCTGGAACACCGGGGAGCTGTTTTTT.

The chain uses TRBV13 and TRBJ1-2; the D is unclear. Germline values: CDR1 PRHDT, CDR2 FYEKMQ (reference sequence). Trimming left V 2 bases short and J 2 bases short, with 9 bases between. The CDR3 is 14 amino acids. The CDR3 reads CASSLPAGNYGYTF. The CDR3, as DNA: TGTGCCAGCAGCTTACCGGCCGGAAACTATGGCTACACCTTC.

The V call is TRBV7-8, the J call TRBJ1-1; D ambiguous. V was cut by 4 bases and J by 7 bases, with 10 bases left in between. CDR1 and CDR2 from the germline V gene are SGHVS and FQNEAQ. This CDR3 is 12 amino acids long. The CDR3 sequence: CASSYDKGEAFF. The CDR3 nucleotides are TGTGCCAGCAGCTACGACAAGGGTGAAGCTTTCTTT.

The V call is TRBV6-6, the J call TRBJ1-2; 8 positions agree with TRBD1. Germline loops: CDR1 MNHNY, CDR2 SVGAGI (reference sequence). The J segment lost 0 bases and the V segment lost 6 bases, leaving 9 bases of the junction unmatched. This CDR3 region has 16 residues. The DNA for the CDR3 is TGTGCCAGCAGCTCCGGACAGGGAGCAGCTAACTATGGCTACACCTTC. Its protein is CASSSGQGAANYGYTF.

This chain joins TRBV29-1 and TRBJ1-1, with 11 bases fitting TRBD1. Germline loops: CDR1 SQVTM, CDR2 ANQGSEA. This CDR3 has 19 residues. J lost 1 base, V lost 2 bases, and 15 bases had no gene match. The CDR3 region has the DNA TGCAGCGTTGAATTACTTCGGACAGGGGGCTTGAGATGGAACACTGAAGCTTTCTTT. The encoded protein is CSVELLRTGGLRWNTEAFF.

This clone was picked up one time. The V and J genes are TRBV7-8 and TRBJ2-7; 11 positions agree with TRBD1. The CDR3 length is 17 residues. The V segment lost 2 bases and the J segment 7 bases; nucleotides outside the gene matches: 13. Germline CDR1 reads SGHVS; CDR2 reads FQNEAQ. The chain's CDR3 is CASSLPRGGQGGHEQYF. The CDR3, as DNA: TGTGCCAGCAGCTTACCCAGGGGGGGACAGGGGGGACATGAGCAGTACTTC.

DNA of the CDR3: TGTGCCAGCAGCTTATCCCTCCGGACAGGGGGGATGTACGAGCAGTACTTC. Translation: CASSLSLRTGGMYEQYF. The chain has TRBV7-9 and TRBJ2-7; 10 bases match TRBD1. With V trimmed by 2 bases and J by 4 bases, 11 bases remained unmatched. CDR1 and CDR2 from the germline V gene are SEHNR and FQNEAQ (reference sequence). This CDR3 contains 17 residues.

This chain joins TRBV5-1 and TRBJ2-2; D not certain. Germline CDR1 and CDR2: SGHRS and YFSETQ. The CDR3 is made up of 13 amino acids. The V end was cut by 0 bases, the J end by 7 bases, with 7 bases between. CDR3 protein: CASSLASFGELFF. The CDR3 DNA follows: TGCGCCAGCAGCTTGGCGTCGTTCGGGGAGCTGTTTTTT.

This clone was found once. This rearrangement joins TRBV28 to TRBJ2-7; 7 positions match TRBD2. CDR3 size: 13 residues. J gave up 5 bases and V 2 bases, and 3 bases lay outside the gene matches. Germline V gene lookup returns CDR1 MDHEN and CDR2 SYDVKM. CDR3 nucleotide sequence: TGTGCCAGCAGTTTAGCGGGAGTGGACGAGCAGTACTTC. Residues: CASSLAGVDEQYF.

The chain has TRBV28 and TRBJ1-2; D not certain. Germline-derived CDR1 and CDR2 are MDHEN and SYDVKM. V was pared by 4 bases and J by 0 bases, with 6 bases between. The CDR3 spans 13 residues. The CDR3 DNA is TGTGCCAGCAGTTATAGAGCTAACTATGGCTACACCTTC. It encodes CASSYRANYGYTF.

The chain uses TRBV7-9 and TRBJ2-7, with 9 positions matching TRBD2. CDR1 SEHNR and CDR2 FQNEAQ come from the germline V gene (reference sequence). This CDR3 contains 15 residues. J gave up 5 bases and V 3 bases, and 8 bases lay outside the gene matches. This chain's CDR3 is CASSLVGLATHEQYF. CDR3 coding DNA: TGTGCCAGCAGCTTGGTAGGACTAGCGACGCACGAGCAGTACTTC.

The rearrangement uses TRBV15 and TRBJ2-5; weak D call: TRBD1 (6 bases). The CDR3 is 14 residues long. Germline-derived CDR1 and CDR2 are LNHNV and YYDKDF (reference sequence). V gave up 5 bases and J gave up 4 bases, with 14 bases separating them. In DNA, the CDR3 is TGTGCCACCAGCTCTCTAGGGGGAATAGAGACCCAGTACTTC. Protein: CATSSLGGIETQYF.

The chain carries TRBV2 and TRBJ1-4; maybe TRBD1 (5 bases). This CDR3 contains 13 residues. The germline V and J ends were trimmed by 7 bases and 1 base, with 7 bases remaining between them. Germline CDR1 is SNHLY and CDR2 is FYNNEI. CDR3 nucleotide sequence: TGTGCCAGCAAGGGGATAACTAATGAAAAACTGTTTTTT. As protein: CASKGITNEKLFF. The complete variable domain, with remaining parts taken from reference TRBV2 and TRBJ1-4, reads EPEVTQTPSHQVTQMGQEVILRCVPISNHLYFYWYRQILGQKVEFLVSFYNNEISEKSEIFDDQFSVERPDGSNFTLKIRSTKLEDSAMYFCASKGITNEKLFFGSGTQLSVL.

This chain connects TRBV7-7 to TRBJ2-7; 8 nucleotides line up with TRBD1. V was pared by 4 bases and J by 6 bases, with 2 bases of the junction left unmatched. Germline V lookup: CDR1 SSHAT, CDR2 FNYEAQ (reference sequence). The length of the CDR3 is 12 residues. The CDR3 region has the DNA TGTGCCAGCAGCTCACAGGGGGGCGAGCAGTACTTC. Its translation: CASSSQGGEQYF.

The genes are TRBV28 and TRBJ1-1; D is uncertain. The length of the CDR3 is 13 residues. Germline CDR1 MDHEN, CDR2 SYDVKM. V was clipped by 2 bases and J by 4 bases, with 8 bases between them. The CDR3 bases are TGTGCCAGCAGTTTACGGACCCCCACTGAAGCTTTCTTT. Translated, it gives CASSLRTPTEAFF.

The CDR3 here is CASSLLTGFNSPLHF. DNA for the CDR3: TGTGCCAGCAGCTTGTTGACGGGCTTTAATTCACCCCTCCACTTT. The rearrangement links TRBV5-6 to TRBJ1-6; D is uncertain. Germline V gene sequence: CDR1 SGHDT, CDR2 YYEEEE. CDR3 length equals 15 residues. V was cut by 1 base and J by 6 bases, with 11 bases left in between.

This clone was detected only once. The chain has TRBV11-2 and TRBJ2-1, with D possibly TRBD2 on 5 matching bases. Germline lookup yields CDR1 SGHAT and CDR2 FQNNGV. CDR3 length equals 17 residues. The V and J ends lost 1 base and 1 base respectively, with 14 bases between them. The CDR3 region is CASSLVGVLDSYNEQFF. CDR3 DNA: TGTGCCAGCAGCTTAGTCGGGGTCCTTGATTCCTACAATGAGCAGTTCTTC.

This chain links TRBV18 with TRBJ2-5; maybe TRBD1 (5 bases). The CDR3 contains 13 residues. Trimming took 1 base from V and 4 from J, leaving 7 bases between them. The germline gives CDR1 KGHSH, CDR2 LQKENI. CDR3: CASSPQGIETQYF. As DNA, the CDR3 is TGTGCCAGCTCACCACAGGGGATAGAGACCCAGTACTTC.

The chain employs TRBV2 and TRBJ1-1; D is unclear. Germline assignment: CDR1 SNHLY and CDR2 FYNNEI. V was pared by 7 bases and J by 0 bases, with 6 bases between. The CDR3 is made up of 12 amino acids. CDR3 sequence (DNA): TGTGCCAGCACCGAGATGAACACTGAAGCTTTCTTT. Residues: CASTEMNTEAFF.

The chain couples TRBV7-2 to TRBJ2-1, with D perhaps matching TRBD1 (5 bases). The germline V and J ends were trimmed by 0 bases and 6 bases, with 12 bases remaining between them. CDR3 length: 15 residues. Looked up from germline, CDR1 is SGHTA and CDR2 is FQGNSA. CDR3 DNA: TGTGCCAGCAGCTTAGCGGGGCGAGCCGTCAATGAGCAGTTCTTC. Amino acids: CASSLAGRAVNEQFF.

This chain connects TRBV4-2 to TRBJ1-2; D not resolved. Trimming took off 4 bases at V and 2 bases at J, with 14 bases between the two ends. There are 15 residues in the CDR3. CDR1 is LGHNA and CDR2 is YNFKEQ in the germline V gene. The CDR3 DNA reads TGTGCCAGCAGCCCTGGGGAGGGTTTCAACTATGGCTACACCTTC. This gives the protein CASSPGEGFNYGYTF.

This clone came up once. The chain links TRBV10-3 to TRBJ2-1, with D hard to call. Deletions cut 0 bases from V and 2 bases from J, with 8 bases between. The CDR3 loop spans 15 amino acids. Germline CDR1 ENHRY, CDR2 SYGVKD. In DNA, the CDR3 is TGTGCCATCAGTGAGTCGAAGGGAACCTACAATGAGCAGTTCTTC. Translating it yields CAISESKGTYNEQFF.